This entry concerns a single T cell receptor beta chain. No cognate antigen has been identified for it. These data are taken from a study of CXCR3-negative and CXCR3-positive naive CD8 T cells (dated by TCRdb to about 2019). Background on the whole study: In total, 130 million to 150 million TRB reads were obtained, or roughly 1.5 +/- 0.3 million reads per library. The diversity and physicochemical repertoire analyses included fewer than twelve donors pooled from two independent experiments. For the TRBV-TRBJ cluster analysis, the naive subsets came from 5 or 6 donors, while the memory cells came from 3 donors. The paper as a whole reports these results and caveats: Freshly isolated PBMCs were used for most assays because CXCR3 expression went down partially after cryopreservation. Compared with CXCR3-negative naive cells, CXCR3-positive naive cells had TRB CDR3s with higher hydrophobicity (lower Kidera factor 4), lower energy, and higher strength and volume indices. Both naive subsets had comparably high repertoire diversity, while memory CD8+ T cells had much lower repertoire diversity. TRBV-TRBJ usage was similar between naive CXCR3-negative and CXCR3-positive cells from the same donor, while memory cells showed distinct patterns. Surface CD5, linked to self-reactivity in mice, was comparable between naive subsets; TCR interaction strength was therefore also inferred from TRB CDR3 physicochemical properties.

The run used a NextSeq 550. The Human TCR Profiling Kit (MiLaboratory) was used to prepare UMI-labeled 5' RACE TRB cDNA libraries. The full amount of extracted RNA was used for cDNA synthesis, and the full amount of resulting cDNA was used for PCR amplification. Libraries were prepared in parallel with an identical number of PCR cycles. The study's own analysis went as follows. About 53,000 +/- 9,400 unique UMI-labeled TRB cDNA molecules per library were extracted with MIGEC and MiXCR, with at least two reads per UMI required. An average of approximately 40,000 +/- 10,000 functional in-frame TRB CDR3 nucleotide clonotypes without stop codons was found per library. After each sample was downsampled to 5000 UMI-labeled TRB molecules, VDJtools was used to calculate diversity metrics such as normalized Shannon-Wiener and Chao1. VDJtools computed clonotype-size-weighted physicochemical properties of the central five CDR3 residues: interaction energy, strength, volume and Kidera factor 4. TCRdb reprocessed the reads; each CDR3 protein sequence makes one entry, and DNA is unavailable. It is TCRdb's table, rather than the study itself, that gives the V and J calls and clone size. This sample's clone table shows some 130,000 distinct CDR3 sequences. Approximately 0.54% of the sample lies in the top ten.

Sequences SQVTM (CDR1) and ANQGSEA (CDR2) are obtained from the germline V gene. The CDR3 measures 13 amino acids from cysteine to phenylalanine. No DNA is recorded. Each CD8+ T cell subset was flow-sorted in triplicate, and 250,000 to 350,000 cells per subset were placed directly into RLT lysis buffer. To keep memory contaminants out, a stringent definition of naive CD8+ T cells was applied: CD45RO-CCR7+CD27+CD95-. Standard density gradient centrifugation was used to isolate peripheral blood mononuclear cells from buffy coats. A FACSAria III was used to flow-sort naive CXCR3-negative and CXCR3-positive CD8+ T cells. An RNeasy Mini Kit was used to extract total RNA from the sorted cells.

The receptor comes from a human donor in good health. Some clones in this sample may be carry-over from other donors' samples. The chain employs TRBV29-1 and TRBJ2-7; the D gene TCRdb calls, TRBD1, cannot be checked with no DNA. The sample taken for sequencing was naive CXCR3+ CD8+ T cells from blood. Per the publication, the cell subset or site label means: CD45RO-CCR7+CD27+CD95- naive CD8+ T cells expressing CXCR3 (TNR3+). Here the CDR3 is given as CGVRQGGGYEQYF.